Shown below are 11 T cell receptor beta chains from a single sample sequenced in a study of post-analysis software for immune sequencing data. For these receptors, no antigen is known. Carried by the TCR beta cDNA libraries were unique molecular identifiers. A single record per CDR3 protein comes from TCRdb applying MiXCR to the PCR reads. The top ten hold over 1.5% of the sample, which has fewer than 700,000 distinct CDR3 sequences, 44% seen once. Notes on the study in general: Comparison of patients with controls showed 4 to 6 TRBV segments more frequent in patients, TRBV5-6, TRBV5-1 and TRBV20-1 among them.

Specimen: blood. These receptor sequences come from a girl between 5 and 17 years old with multiple sclerosis.

The chain has TRBV29-1 and TRBJ2-6; 9 bases align to TRBD1. Per germline, CDR1 SQVTM and CDR2 ANQGSEA. The CDR3 length is 12 residues. J lost 14 bases, V lost 7 bases, and 9 bases had no gene match. The CDR3 coding sequence is TGCAGCGCCCTCGGGACAGGGTGGATCCTGACTTTC. It encodes CSALGTGWILTF. Supplemented by reference TRBV29-1 and TRBJ2-6, the full variable domain reads SAVISQKPSRDICQRGTSLTIQCQVDSQVTMMFWYRQQPGQSLTLIATANQGSEATYESGFVIDKFPISRPNLTFSTLTVSNMSPEDSSIYLCSALGTGWILTFGAGSRLTVL.

The chain joins TRBV6-2 or TRBV6-3 to TRBJ1-2; D remains ambiguous. The V and J ends lost 7 bases and 0 bases respectively, with 15 bases between them. The CDR3 consists of 15 residues. Germline lookup yields CDR1 MNHEY and CDR2 SVGEGT. CDR3 bases: TGTGCCAGCACTTTTGCGACGGTTCCTAACTATGGCTACACCTTC. It specifies CASTFATVPNYGYTF.

The genes are TRBV6-5 and TRBJ1-5, with D possibly TRBD1 on 5 matching bases. Germline values: CDR1 MNHEY, CDR2 SVGAGI. This CDR3 has 15 amino acids. The V gene lost 3 bases and the J gene lost 2 bases, with 11 bases spanning the gap. The CDR3 DNA follows: TGTGCCAGCAGTTATTCGGGGGTACGCAATCAGCCCCAGCATTTT. Protein: CASSYSGVRNQPQHF.

This clonotype has a handful of counts. The rearrangement links TRBV7-8 to TRBJ1-2, with D unclear. V lost 0 bases and J lost 4, with 9 bases in between. Germline V gene sequence: CDR1 SGHVS, CDR2 FQNEAQ. The CDR3 is 14 amino acids. Here the CDR3 DNA reads TGTGCCAGCAGCTTAGCAACACAAATCTATGGCTACACCTTC. Translated, it gives CASSLATQIYGYTF.

V usage is TRBV28 and J usage is TRBJ2-1, with 8 bases aligning to TRBD1. V shed 5 bases and J 7 bases; nucleotides not matched to a gene: 7. Germline values: CDR1 MDHEN, CDR2 SYDVKM. The CDR3 is 14 residues long. The CDR3 nucleotides are TGTGCCAGCAGTAACGGACAGGGACGGAATGAGCAGTTCTTC. Amino acid sequence: CASSNGQGRNEQFF. Filled out from reference TRBV28 and TRBJ2-1, the complete variable domain reads DVKVTQSSRYLVKRTGEKVFLECVQDMDHENMFWYRQDPGLGLRLIYFSYDVKMKEKGDIPEGYSVSREKKERFSLILESASTNQTSMYLCASSNGQGRNEQFFGPGTRLTVL.

The chain recombines TRBV5-1 with TRBJ2-1; the D is unclear. Between the trimmed V and J ends, which lost 3 bases and 8 bases, there was a span of 12 bases. In germline, CDR1 is SGHRS, CDR2 YFSETQ. The CDR3 has 13 amino acids. The CDR3 spells CASSSPTQDEQFF. The CDR3 DNA reads as TGCGCCAGCAGCTCGCCCACTCAGGATGAGCAGTTCTTC.

V is TRBV12-3 or TRBV12-4 and J is TRBJ1-2, with D possibly matching TRBD1 (6 bases). This CDR3 has 15 residues. The ends were cut back, 4 bases at V and 9 bases at J, with 21 bases in the middle. CDR3 sequence: CASSSPDSQWDSYTF. In DNA, the CDR3 is TGTGCCAGCAGTTCCCCGGACAGTCAGTGGGATAGCTACACCTTC.

The V and J genes are TRBV12-3 or TRBV12-4 and TRBJ2-5; D is uncertain. The CDR3 extends over 15 amino acids. Trimming removed 5 bases at V and 3 bases at J, with 16 bases between. The CDR3 bases are TGTGCCAGCAGTCCCCCCCGGTGGTATGAAGAGACCCAGTACTTC. Translation gives CASSPPRWYEETQYF.

The V and J genes are TRBV20-1 and TRBJ1-2; D unclear. The CDR3 has 9 amino acids. Trimming cost V 5 bases and J 5 bases, with 3 bases left between them. Germline CDR1 DFQATT, CDR2 SNEGSKA (reference sequence). CDR3 protein: CSAFYGYTF. The CDR3 nucleotides are TGCAGTGCTTTTTATGGCTACACCTTC.

The CDR3, as DNA: TGCGCCAGCAGCCAAGATCTAATGGGGGGGAACACTGAAGCTTTCTTT. This codes for CASSQDLMGGNTEAFF. This chain links TRBV4-1 with TRBJ1-1, with a weak D call TRBD1 (5 bases). From germline, CDR1 is MGHRA and CDR2 YSYEKL. This CDR3 has 16 residues. The V end was cut by 0 bases, the J end by 1 base, with 12 bases between.

The CDR3 loop is CASSQEGFGDSYNEQFF. The CDR3 DNA reads TGCGCCAGCAGCCAAGAAGGATTCGGGGACTCCTACAATGAGCAGTTCTTC. The chain joins TRBV4-1 to TRBJ2-1; tentatively, D is TRBD2 (5 bases). The V gene's germline CDR1 is MGHRA and CDR2 YSYEKL. The germline V and J ends were trimmed by 0 bases and 0 bases, with 12 bases remaining between them. The CDR3 runs to 17 residues.